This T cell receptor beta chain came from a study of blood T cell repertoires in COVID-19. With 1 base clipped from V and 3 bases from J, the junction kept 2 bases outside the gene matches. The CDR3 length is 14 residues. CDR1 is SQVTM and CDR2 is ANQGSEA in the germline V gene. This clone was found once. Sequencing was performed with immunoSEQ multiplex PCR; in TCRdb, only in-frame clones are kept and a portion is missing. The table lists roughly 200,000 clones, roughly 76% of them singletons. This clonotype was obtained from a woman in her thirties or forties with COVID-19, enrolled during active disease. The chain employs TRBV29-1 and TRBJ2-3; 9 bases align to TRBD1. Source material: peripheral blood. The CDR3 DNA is TGCAGCGTTGAAGGGGACAGGGATACAGATACGCAGTATTTT. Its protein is CSVEGDRDTDTQYF.